This passage covers 31 T cell receptor beta chains from one sample sequenced in a study of T cell repertoires in cytomegalovirus infection. TCRdb reanalysed the reads using MiXCR and keeps one entry per CDR3 protein. Counted here are about 700,000 distinct CDR3 sequences, about 30% occurring once; the ten biggest clones make up roughly 20%. No antigen has been identified for these receptors. Sequenced here: cultured PBMCs, sampled from culture after CMV antigen stimulation. Receptors were obtained from a human donor in good health (CMV status not recorded). Some clones in this sample may be carry-over from other donors' samples.

Concerning this clonotype: The germline gene is not matched at one end of the junction; a read error may be the cause. The chain uses TRBV19 and TRBJ1-4; no clear D. The germline CDR1 and CDR2 sequences are LNHDA and SQIVND (reference sequence). The CDR3 has 13 residues. CDR3 coding DNA: TGTGCCGGTAGTGGCCAGGTTGGAGACAAACTGTTTTTT. It codes for CAGSGQVGDKLFF.

The rearrangement links TRBV20-1 to TRBJ2-1; 7 nucleotides agree with TRBD1. Germline CDR1 DFQATT, CDR2 SNEGSKA (reference sequence). J gave up 5 bases and V 4 bases, and 8 bases lay outside the gene matches. This CDR3 has 14 amino acids. In nucleotides, the CDR3 is TGCAGTGCTATCGGGACAGAAAAACACAATGAGCAGTTCTTC. Protein product: CSAIGTEKHNEQFF.

The chain links TRBV7-8 to TRBJ2-7; 12 bases are shared with TRBD2. Germline CDR1 and CDR2: SGHVS and FQNEAQ. This CDR3 has 16 amino acids. V shed 5 bases, J shed 2 bases, and the junction held 7 bases outside the gene matches. The CDR3 nucleotides are TGTGCCAGCAGCAGGCCCCTAGCGGGGGGGACCTACGAGCAGTACTTC. Residues: CASSRPLAGGTYEQYF.

The J gene is TRBJ1-1, the V gene TRBV12-3 or TRBV12-4; a possible D gene is TRBD1 (6 bases). V lost 7 bases, J lost 4 bases, and 13 bases lay in between. This CDR3 is 13 amino acids long. As DNA, the CDR3 is TGTGCCAGCATTGGACAGTCGGGCACTGAAGCTTTCTTT. Its translation is CASIGQSGTEAFF.

This clonotype was detected many times. The gene calls are TRBV7-8 and TRBJ1-6, with TRBD1 matching 7 bases. The germline V gene encodes CDR1 SGHVS and CDR2 FQNEAQ. V lost 5 bases to trimming and J lost 14 bases; unmatched junction nucleotides: 12. The CDR3 is made up of 14 amino acids. CDR3 in amino acids: CASSPGTDRRTLHF. In DNA form, the CDR3 reads TGTGCCAGCAGCCCCGGGACAGACCGACGGACCCTCCACTTT.

This clonotype was picked up a small number of times. CDR3 region: CAISESDTQYF. CDR3 in DNA: TGTGCCATCAGTGAGTCGGATACGCAGTATTTT. The rearrangement uses TRBV10-3 and TRBJ2-3; no clear D gene. From germline, CDR1 is ENHRY and CDR2 SYGVKD. V was cut by 0 bases and J by 6 bases, with 1 base left in between. This CDR3 is built from 11 residues.

This clonotype was counted between two and nine times. V and J are TRBV7-9 and TRBJ2-7; perhaps D is TRBD1 or TRBD2 (6 bases each). Trimming took 5 bases from V and 0 from J, leaving 11 bases between them. This CDR3 has 14 residues. Germline CDR1 SEHNR, CDR2 FQNEAQ (reference sequence). In nucleotides, the CDR3 is TGTGCCAGCAGCCCAGGGGAGGCCTCCTACGAGCAGTACTTC. Its protein product is CASSPGEASYEQYF.

V usage is TRBV7-2 and J usage is TRBJ2-3; 8 bases fit TRBD2. The CDR3 spans 15 residues. The germline gives CDR1 SGHTA, CDR2 FQGNSA. V lost 5 bases to trimming and J lost 2 bases; unmatched junction nucleotides: 6. The CDR3 coding sequence is TGTGCCAGCAGCCCTTTAGCGGGGATCACAGATACGCAGTATTTT. Residues: CASSPLAGITDTQYF.

This chain connects TRBV7-9 to TRBJ1-2, with D perhaps matching TRBD1 (6 bases). Per germline, CDR1 SEHNR and CDR2 FQNEAQ (reference sequence). Trimming pared 3 bases from V and 6 bases from J, leaving 11 bases between. The CDR3 is 13 amino acids. The CDR3 DNA reads as TGTGCCAGCAGCTTCGAGGGGGAGAATGGCTACACCTTC. It specifies CASSFEGENGYTF.

This chain uses TRBV2 with TRBJ2-7; D remains ambiguous. Per germline, CDR1 SNHLY and CDR2 FYNNEI. The CDR3 is 13 amino acids. V lost 1 base, J lost 7 bases, and 11 bases lay in between. CDR3 sequence: CASSEGRDREQYF. For the CDR3, the DNA is TGTGCCAGCAGTGAAGGCAGAGACCGGGAGCAGTACTTC. Full variable domain (missing parts from reference TRBV2 and TRBJ2-7): EPEVTQTPSHQVTQMGQEVILRCVPISNHLYFYWYRQILGQKVEFLVSFYNNEISEKSEIFDDQFSVERPDGSNFTLKIRSTKLEDSAMYFCASSEGRDREQYFGPGTRLTVT.

There are a few counts of this clonotype. V and J are TRBV6-5 and TRBJ1-1; D ambiguous. Germline V gives CDR1 MNHEY, CDR2 SVGAGI. CDR3 length: 13 residues. The V and J ends lost 7 bases and 1 base respectively, with 10 bases between them. In DNA form, the CDR3 reads TGTGCCAGCACCAGAAGGCCGAACACTGAAGCTTTCTTT. As protein: CASTRRPNTEAFF.

This chain connects TRBV2 to TRBJ2-5, with 7 bases that match TRBD2. The germline V gene has CDR1 SNHLY and CDR2 FYNNEI. Trimming removed 10 bases from V and 4 bases from J; junction bases left unmatched: 3. This CDR3 spans 11 amino acids. The CDR3 reads CAIPSGETQYF. CDR3 DNA sequence: TGTGCCATTCCTAGCGGAGAGACCCAGTACTTC.

The rearrangement uses TRBV7-8 and TRBJ2-2; 8 bases are shared with TRBD1. V was clipped by 7 bases and J by 4 bases; unmatched bases: 11. The germline CDR1 and CDR2 sequences are SGHVS and FQNEAQ. This CDR3 has 16 residues. CDR3 coding DNA: TGTGCCAGCAAACCTTGGGGAACAGGGGGCACCGGGGAGCTGTTTTTT. This codes for CASKPWGTGGTGELFF.

This clonotype was counted a few times. The rearrangement links TRBV4-1 to TRBJ2-7; a possible D gene is TRBD1 (5 bases). Germline V gene lookup returns CDR1 MGHRA and CDR2 YSYEKL. Trimming cost V 3 bases and J 3 bases, with 9 bases left between them. The CDR3 has 13 amino acids. The DNA for the CDR3 is TGCGCCAGCAGCCAGGAGACAGACTACGAGCAGTACTTC. Its translation is CASSQETDYEQYF.

This clonotype was picked up a small number of times. This sequence joins TRBV7-9 and TRBJ1-1, with a tentative D call TRBD1 (5 bases). Trimming left V 5 bases short and J 1 base short, with 14 bases between. Germline V gives CDR1 SEHNR, CDR2 FQNEAQ (reference sequence). This CDR3 has 15 residues. The DNA of the CDR3 is TGTGCCAGCAGCCCCTTCTGGACAACGAACACTGAAGCTTTCTTT. Encoded protein: CASSPFWTTNTEAFF.

This clonotype came up a few times. The chain joins TRBV6-1 to TRBJ1-2; 7 bases map to TRBD1. This CDR3 is 13 amino acids long. Per the germline V gene, CDR1 is MNHNS and CDR2 is SASEGT. V gave up 8 bases and J gave up 4 bases; unmatched junction bases: 7. The DNA for the CDR3 is TGTGCCAGCGGCCGGGACAGCTTCTATGGCTACACCTTC. This sequence encodes CASGRDSFYGYTF.

This clonotype was seen just once. The genes are TRBV20-1 and TRBJ2-1; D is tentatively TRBD1 or TRBD2 (6 bases each). Trimming removed 3 bases at V and 6 bases at J, with 15 bases between. The CDR3 has 14 amino acids. The germline gives CDR1 DFQATT, CDR2 SNEGSKA (reference sequence). The CDR3 spells CSASSRGAPNEQFF. CDR3 nucleotide sequence: TGCAGTGCTAGTTCGAGGGGGGCACCCAATGAGCAGTTCTTC.

This clonotype was found a few times. The rearrangement joins TRBV6-6 to TRBJ2-3; perhaps TRBD1 as D (6 bases). Trimming shortened V by 0 bases and J by 2 bases, and 18 bases separated the two germline ends. CDR3 length: 18 amino acids. CDR1 and CDR2 (germline): MNHNY, SVGAGI (reference sequence). Here the CDR3 DNA reads TGTGCCAGCAGTTACTCGAGGGGGTGGAGCGATCCCACAGATACGCAGTATTTT. Translation gives CASSYSRGWSDPTDTQYF.

This clonotype showed up just a few times. J is TRBJ1-1 and V is TRBV5-6; 9 nucleotides match TRBD1. CDR1 and CDR2 from the germline V gene are SGHDT and YYEEEE. V shed 4 bases and J 6 bases; nucleotides not matched to a gene: 4. The length of the CDR3 is 13 residues. The CDR3 loop is CASSLGQGPEAFF. The CDR3 DNA reads TGTGCCAGCAGCCTGGGACAGGGCCCTGAAGCTTTCTTT.

V is TRBV5-4 and J is TRBJ2-5, with 10 bases identical to TRBD2. The junction had 9 bases not matched to a gene; V was cut back by 3 bases and J by 1 base. The CDR3 runs to 17 residues. CDR1 and CDR2 from the germline V gene are SGHNT and YYREEE (reference sequence). The CDR3 protein is CASSSGGLAGVQETQYF. CDR3 DNA sequence: TGTGCCAGCAGCTCGGGGGGGCTAGCGGGGGTCCAAGAGACCCAGTACTTC. Full variable domain (rest looked up from reference TRBV5-4 and TRBJ2-5): ETGVTQSPTHLIKTRGQQVTLRCSSQSGHNTVSWYQQALGQGPQFIFQYYREEENGRGNFPPRFSGLQFPNYSSELNVNALELDDSALYLCASSSGGLAGVQETQYFGPGTRLLVL.

In its sample, this clonotype was seen a few times. The chain employs TRBV27 and TRBJ1-1; D might be TRBD1 (5 bases). This CDR3 has 13 residues. Germline lookup yields CDR1 MNHEY and CDR2 SMNVEV (reference sequence). V lost 0 bases to trimming and J lost 6 bases, with 8 bases between them. CDR3 in amino acids: CASSLSGVAEAFF. DNA of the CDR3: TGTGCCAGCAGTTTATCGGGGGTCGCTGAAGCTTTCTTT.

This clonotype showed up just a few times. This chain joins TRBV29-1 and TRBJ2-3; 11 positions agree with TRBD2. The V gene's germline CDR1 is SQVTM and CDR2 ANQGSEA. V lost 7 bases to trimming and J lost 2 bases; unmatched junction nucleotides: 8. The CDR3 length is 15 residues. The CDR3 nucleotides are TGCAGCGCCCTGAGACTAGCGGGGTTCACAGATACGCAGTATTTT. It yields the protein CSALRLAGFTDTQYF.

This clonotype was recorded only once. The gene calls are TRBV20-1 and TRBJ1-5; tentatively, D is TRBD1 (6 bases). The CDR3 loop spans 15 amino acids. Per the germline V gene, CDR1 is DFQATT and CDR2 is SNEGSKA (reference sequence). Trimming took 1 base from V and 3 from J, leaving 13 bases between them. The CDR3 DNA reads as TGCAGTGCTAGAGCTCCTTACAGGGTCAATCAGCCCCAGCATTTT. It translates to CSARAPYRVNQPQHF.

This clonotype was seen a few times. The J gene is TRBJ1-5, the V gene TRBV27, with D possibly being TRBD1 (5 bases). CDR3 length equals 17 residues. V was pared by 0 bases and J by 2 bases, with 14 bases between. Germline V gives CDR1 MNHEY, CDR2 SMNVEV (reference sequence). DNA of the CDR3: TGTGCCAGCAGTTTATCGTTGTCAGGGATGGGCAATCAGCCCCAGCATTTT. Protein: CASSLSLSGMGNQPQHF.

V gene TRBV6-2 or TRBV6-3 combines with J gene TRBJ2-6; weak D call: TRBD1 (6 bases). CDR1 and CDR2 (germline): MNHEY, SVGEGT. With 1 base removed from V and 2 bases from J, the gap between germline ends came to 9 bases. The CDR3 is 16 residues long. CDR3 loop: CASSYFGGAGANVLTF. CDR3 sequence (DNA): TGTGCCAGCAGTTACTTTGGGGGCGCTGGGGCCAACGTCCTGACTTTC.

This clonotype has only a few counts. V gene TRBV7-2 combines with J gene TRBJ2-2; 13 bases fit TRBD2. Germline CDR1 and CDR2: SGHTA and FQGNSA. The CDR3 contains 15 residues. The J segment lost 5 bases and the V segment lost 7 bases, leaving 4 bases of the junction unmatched. The CDR3 loop reads CASTLLAGGTGELFF. The CDR3 region has the DNA TGTGCCAGCACCCTACTAGCGGGGGGGACCGGGGAGCTGTTTTTT.

In its sample, this clonotype was seen many times. The rearrangement links TRBV7-2 to TRBJ1-1, with D possibly being TRBD1 (5 bases). Between the trimmed V and J ends, which lost 4 bases and 3 bases, there was a span of 12 bases. Germline V lookup: CDR1 SGHTA, CDR2 FQGNSA. The CDR3 loop spans 14 amino acids. The CDR3 nucleotides are TGTGCCAGCAGCTCCCTTGGGGCGGACACTGAAGCTTTCTTT. This codes for CASSSLGADTEAFF.

This clonotype showed up many times. This chain uses TRBV7-2 with TRBJ1-2; D is possibly TRBD1 (5 bases). The V end was cut by 2 bases, the J end by 2 bases, with 18 bases between. Germline V lookup: CDR1 SGHTA, CDR2 FQGNSA. The CDR3 sequence is 17 residues long. CDR3 coding DNA: TGTGCCAGCAGCTTAAGTCTCGTGGACGGGGGGAACTATGGCTACACCTTC. Translated, it gives CASSLSLVDGGNYGYTF.

A few counts support this clonotype. The chain combines TRBV6-1 with TRBJ2-5; 12 bases line up with TRBD1. The length of the CDR3 is 17 residues. Germline V lookup: CDR1 MNHNS, CDR2 SASEGT. With 5 bases clipped from V and 6 bases from J, the junction kept 13 bases outside the gene matches. The CDR3 coding sequence is TGTGCCAGCAGTAAAATACCGGGACAGGGGGCGGGAAAGACCCAGTACTTC. It is translated as CASSKIPGQGAGKTQYF.

This clonotype has a handful of counts. The V call is TRBV7-6, the J call TRBJ1-1; D remains ambiguous. CDR1 and CDR2 (germline): SGHVS, FNYEAQ. CDR3 length: 13 residues. Trimming cost V 6 bases and J 1 base, with 9 bases left between them. CDR3 residues: CASRTGPNTEAFF. The CDR3 DNA sequence: TGTGCCAGCAGGACGGGCCCGAACACTGAAGCTTTCTTT.

This clonotype was picked up a small number of times. The V and J genes are TRBV7-2 and TRBJ2-7, with 10 bases matching TRBD2. Per germline, CDR1 SGHTA and CDR2 FQGNSA. This CDR3 is 18 amino acids long. The V and J ends lost 4 bases and 1 base, in that order; junction bases with no gene match: 13. CDR3 in amino acids: CASSSFAGTSVISYEQYF. In DNA, the CDR3 is TGTGCCAGCAGCTCATTCGCCGGGACTAGCGTAATTTCCTACGAGCAGTACTTC.